The 30 T cell receptor beta chains given below trace back to one sample, sequenced in a study of identical twins. Each CDR3 protein is one row after TCRdb ran MiXCR on the 5' RACE reads. The sample consists of 460,000 or so distinct CDR3 sequences, approximately 15% of them appearing once. The same sample was also studied in work on yellow fever vaccine responses in identical twins.

Material for sequencing was CD4+ T cells sorted from blood. Every receptor here comes from a young woman in good health.

V gene TRBV7-2 combines with J gene TRBJ2-5, with D possibly TRBD1 on 5 matching bases. V was shortened by 3 bases and J by 5 bases, with 13 bases between the two germline ends. Germline V gene data show CDR1 as SGHTA and CDR2 as FQGNSA. CDR3 length: 14 amino acids. The CDR3 DNA sequence: TGTGCCAGCAGCTTTGAAGGGGCTTGGGAGACCCAGTACTTC. Protein: CASSFEGAWETQYF. The complete variable domain, with remaining parts taken from reference TRBV7-2 and TRBJ2-5, reads GAGVSQSPSNKVTEKGKDVELRCDPISGHTALYWYRQSLGQGLEFLIYFQGNSAPDKSGLPSDRFSAERTGGSVSTLTIQRTQQEDSAVYLCASSFEGAWETQYFGPGTRLLVL.

The rearrangement uses TRBV2 and TRBJ2-7; no reliable D call. V lost 8 bases to trimming and J lost 1 base, with 9 bases between them. The V gene's germline CDR1 is SNHLY and CDR2 FYNNEI. This CDR3 has 12 residues. CDR3 in DNA: TGTGCCAGCCCGAAATCGTCCTACGAGCAGTACTTC. Its protein is CASPKSSYEQYF.

This clonotype was detected a few times. V and J are TRBV7-9 and TRBJ1-5; 9 bases fit TRBD1. The CDR3 spans 16 residues. Germline trimming cut 4 bases from V and 2 bases from J; bases unmatched to any gene: 6. Germline lookup yields CDR1 SEHNR and CDR2 FQNEAQ (reference sequence). The DNA of the CDR3 is TGTGCCAGCAGCTCCGGGACAGGGTTAGGCAATCAGCCCCAGCATTTT. It specifies CASSSGTGLGNQPQHF.

This clonotype was observed a handful of times. The chain recombines TRBV25-1 with TRBJ2-1, with D maybe TRBD1 (6 bases). CDR3 length equals 11 residues. V was pared by 8 bases and J by 7 bases, with 9 bases between. CDR1 is MGHDK, CDR2 SYGVNS, per germline. Here the CDR3 DNA reads TGTGCCAGCGGGGGCTTGAATGAGCAGTTCTTC. It codes for CASGGLNEQFF.

This clonotype was detected a few times. The rearrangement joins TRBV27 to TRBJ2-1, with 7 positions matching TRBD2. Germline CDR1 and CDR2: MNHEY and SMNVEV (reference sequence). V lost 0 bases and J lost 8; bases outside the gene matches: 7. The CDR3 is 15 residues long. The CDR3 DNA sequence: TGTGCCAGCAGTTTATCCAGGACTAGGGTCCATGAGCAGTTCTTC. This codes for CASSLSRTRVHEQFF.

This clonotype was counted at least ten times. This chain joins TRBV3-1 and TRBJ2-7; 10 nucleotides match TRBD2. After removal of 5 bases from V and 2 bases from J, the junction contained 3 bases not matched to a gene. The CDR3 is made up of 14 amino acids. The germline CDR1 and CDR2 sequences are LGHDT and YNNKEL (reference sequence). CDR3 protein: CASSGSGRPYEQYF. CDR3 nucleotide sequence: TGTGCCAGCAGCGGTAGCGGGAGGCCCTACGAGCAGTACTTC.

This clonotype was detected only a few times. This chain links TRBV6-5 with TRBJ2-3, with TRBD1 as a possible D gene (7 bases). V was clipped by 2 bases and J by 8 bases, with 14 bases between them. Germline V gene sequence: CDR1 MNHEY, CDR2 SVGAGI. This CDR3 region has 14 residues. CDR3: CASSYAGGYSTQYF. In DNA form, the CDR3 reads TGTGCCAGCAGTTACGCAGGGGGGTATAGTACGCAGTATTTT.

This clonotype was detected many times. The V and J genes are TRBV29-1 and TRBJ2-1; maybe TRBD2 (5 bases). Trimming pared 7 bases from V and 5 bases from J, leaving 18 bases between. Germline CDR1 SQVTM, CDR2 ANQGSEA. CDR3 length equals 14 residues. In nucleotides, the CDR3 is TGCAGCGCCCAAAAGGTAGCGATCAACAATGAGCAGTTCTTC. Its translation: CSAQKVAINNEQFF.

The table lists this clonotype with a few counts. As DNA, the CDR3 is TGTGCCAGCAGCTTCCGACTAGGGAATGAGCAGTTCTTC. This gives the protein CASSFRLGNEQFF. This sequence joins TRBV7-8 and TRBJ2-1, with D possibly matching TRBD2 (6 bases). V lost 3 bases and J lost 7, with 10 bases in between. This CDR3 contains 13 residues. The germline gives CDR1 SGHVS, CDR2 FQNEAQ.

The table lists this clonotype with many counts. This rearrangement joins TRBV6-2 or TRBV6-3 to TRBJ2-2; D is uncertain. Germline CDR1 reads MNHEY; CDR2 reads SVGEGT. Trimming shortened V by 8 bases and J by 8 bases, and 9 bases separated the two germline ends. This CDR3 has 11 residues. The CDR3 protein is CASWNGGELFF. The CDR3 DNA reads TGTGCCAGCTGGAATGGAGGGGAGCTGTTTTTT.

The chain links TRBV7-2 to TRBJ2-1; TRBD2 might be the D (5 bases). The CDR3 consists of 14 residues. The germline V and J ends were trimmed by 5 bases and 5 bases, with 13 bases remaining between them. CDR1 and CDR2 from the germline V gene are SGHTA and FQGNSA. The DNA of the CDR3 is TGTGCCAGCAGCCGAGGCGGACTTAACAATGAGCAGTTCTTC. Its translation: CASSRGGLNNEQFF. The full variable domain, completed using reference TRBV7-2 and TRBJ2-1, is GAGVSQSPSNKVTEKGKDVELRCDPISGHTALYWYRQSLGQGLEFLIYFQGNSAPDKSGLPSDRFSAERTGGSVSTLTIQRTQQEDSAVYLCASSRGGLNNEQFFGPGTRLTVL.

Ten or more counts support this clonotype. The rearrangement uses TRBV20-1 and TRBJ2-3; the match to TRBD2 covers 8 bases. The CDR3 contains 15 residues. The trim removed 6 bases at V and 6 bases at J, leaving 14 bases unmatched. Germline CDR1 reads DFQATT; CDR2 reads SNEGSKA (reference sequence). The CDR3 reads CSASILSGGADTQYF. The CDR3 DNA reads TGCAGTGCCTCTATTCTAAGCGGGGGAGCGGATACGCAGTATTTT.

The V gene is TRBV27, the J gene TRBJ2-7; 9 nucleotides agree with TRBD2. The junction had 11 bases not matched to a gene; V was cut back by 3 bases and J by 2 bases. CDR1 and CDR2 (germline): MNHEY, SMNVEV (reference sequence). This CDR3 contains 17 residues. CDR3: CASSFWRGGGVAYEQYF. The CDR3 coding sequence is TGTGCCAGCAGTTTTTGGCGTGGCGGGGGGGTTGCCTACGAGCAGTACTTC.

This chain links TRBV2 with TRBJ2-2; D gene unclear. Germline V gives CDR1 SNHLY, CDR2 FYNNEI. The CDR3 runs 14 residues. V was cut by 10 bases and J by 1 base, with 13 bases left in between. The CDR3 protein is CATRPAVNTGELFF. The CDR3 DNA reads TGTGCCACCAGACCCGCGGTGAACACCGGGGAGCTGTTTTTT.

This clonotype was detected a few times. J is TRBJ2-3 and V is TRBV6-1; D is unclear. The CDR3 length is 13 residues. Germline V gene sequence: CDR1 MNHNS, CDR2 SASEGT. The V and J ends lost 6 bases and 2 bases respectively, with 9 bases between them. The CDR3 DNA is TGTGCCAGCAGACGACTCCACACAGATACGCAGTATTTT. It specifies CASRRLHTDTQYF.

The chain joins TRBV19 to TRBJ2-7; 7 bases align to TRBD1. With V trimmed by 4 bases and J by 2 bases, 5 bases remained unmatched. The CDR3 totals 14 residues. Looked up from germline, CDR1 is LNHDA and CDR2 is SQIVND (reference sequence). This CDR3 is CASSTGQETYEQYF. CDR3 nucleotide sequence: TGTGCCAGTAGTACCGGACAGGAGACCTACGAGCAGTACTTC. Supplemented by reference TRBV19 and TRBJ2-7, the full variable domain reads DGGITQSPKYLFRKEGQNVTLSCEQNLNHDAMYWYRQDPGQGLRLIYYSQIVNDFQKGDIAEGYSVSREKKESFPLTVTSAQKNPTAFYLCASSTGQETYEQYFGPGTRLTVT.

The chain carries TRBV11-2 and TRBJ2-7; no firm D call. The CDR3 is made up of 12 amino acids. CDR1 is SGHAT, CDR2 FQNNGV, per germline. The V end lost 6 bases, the J end lost 5 bases, and 11 bases lay between the germline ends. CDR3 residues: CASSTLPHEQYF. CDR3 sequence (DNA): TGTGCCAGCAGTACCTTACCCCACGAGCAGTACTTC.

This clonotype has only a few counts. The chain has TRBV20-1 and TRBJ2-7, with D maybe TRBD1 (6 bases). V was cut by 5 bases and J by 3 bases, with 17 bases left in between. Germline assignment: CDR1 DFQATT and CDR2 SNEGSKA (reference sequence). The CDR3 spans 14 residues. CDR3 region: CSALRTESFYEQYF. CDR3 coding DNA: TGCAGTGCTCTACGGACAGAGAGTTTCTACGAGCAGTACTTC.

V usage is TRBV10-3 and J usage is TRBJ1-5; 9 positions match TRBD1. The germline V gene has CDR1 ENHRY and CDR2 SYGVKD. The CDR3 runs to 16 residues. The V segment lost 2 bases and the J segment 0 bases; nucleotides outside the gene matches: 2. The CDR3 DNA follows: TGTGCCATCAGTGAGGGGACAGGGTTTAGCAATCAGCCCCAGCATTTT. As protein: CAISEGTGFSNQPQHF.

This clonotype was seen only once. The V gene is TRBV7-2, the J gene TRBJ2-3; 7 bases align to TRBD2. V lost 5 bases to trimming and J lost 4 bases; unmatched junction nucleotides: 12. CDR3 length equals 16 residues. Germline loops: CDR1 SGHTA, CDR2 FQGNSA. The CDR3 region has the DNA TGTGCCAGCAGCCACCGACTAGCCGGAGGGGCAGATACGCAGTATTTT. It yields the protein CASSHRLAGGADTQYF.

The V gene is TRBV9, the J gene TRBJ2-1; D is unclear. The CDR3 consists of 13 residues. Germline CDR1 SGDLS, CDR2 YYNGEE. Between the trimmed V and J ends, which lost 2 bases and 5 bases, there was a span of 8 bases. CDR3 DNA: TGTGCCAGCAGCGTTCCCGGCCACAATGAGCAGTTCTTC. Its translation is CASSVPGHNEQFF. Filled out from reference TRBV9 and TRBJ2-1, the complete variable domain reads DSGVTQTPKHLITATGQRVTLRCSPRSGDLSVYWYQQSLDQGLQFLIQYYNGEERAKGNILERFSAQQFPDLHSELNLSSLELGDSALYFCASSVPGHNEQFFGPGTRLTVL.

This clonotype was seen only a few times. The gene calls are TRBV7-2 and TRBJ2-1; D may be TRBD1 (6 bases). The germline V gene encodes CDR1 SGHTA and CDR2 FQGNSA. This CDR3 is built from 14 residues. V was clipped by 3 bases and J by 1 base, with 7 bases between them. CDR3 DNA sequence: TGTGCCAGCAGCTTCGACAGGTCCTACAATGAGCAGTTCTTC. The encoded protein is CASSFDRSYNEQFF.

The rearrangement joins TRBV12-3 or TRBV12-4 to TRBJ2-1; 10 positions match TRBD2. The CDR3 runs 14 residues. V dropped 6 bases and J dropped 2; count of bases not matched to a gene: 1. CDR3 sequence (DNA): TGTGCCAGCAGGGGACTAGCGACCTACAATGAGCAGTTCTTC. This sequence encodes CASRGLATYNEQFF.

Only a few counts were recorded for this clonotype. The chain combines TRBV3-1 with TRBJ2-1; 9 bases fit TRBD2. The CDR3 extends over 18 amino acids. Trimming took 4 bases from V and 3 from J; bases not matched to a gene: 13. Germline lookup yields CDR1 LGHDT and CDR2 YNNKEL (reference sequence). The chain's CDR3 is CASSLRTVRRGGYNEQFF. The CDR3 bases are TGTGCCAGCAGCCTACGGACAGTTCGGCGGGGGGGCTACAATGAGCAGTTCTTC.

This clonotype has a single count. V and J are TRBV20-1 and TRBJ2-3; 12 nucleotides agree with TRBD2. V gave up 4 bases and J gave up 4 bases; unmatched junction bases: 9. The CDR3 consists of 16 residues. In germline, CDR1 is DFQATT, CDR2 SNEGSKA (reference sequence). As DNA, the CDR3 is TGCAGTGCTATCCATCTAGCGGGGGGGCCCCCAGATACGCAGTATTTT. The encoded protein is CSAIHLAGGPPDTQYF.

The chain is built from TRBV25-1 and TRBJ2-7, with TRBD1 matching over 7 bases. This CDR3 is 14 amino acids long. The V gene end was trimmed by 5 bases and the J gene end by 4 bases; junction bases not matched to a gene: 8. Per the germline V gene, CDR1 is MGHDK and CDR2 is SYGVNS. The CDR3, as DNA: TGTGCCAGCAGTCCCCGGGACAGACTTTACGAGCAGTACTTC. Translated: CASSPRDRLYEQYF.

The CDR3 DNA sequence: TGTGCCATCAGTGAGCCTGGACTAGCGGGAGCTGGTGAGCAGTTCTTC. Amino acid sequence: CAISEPGLAGAGEQFF. This chain uses TRBV10-3 with TRBJ2-1, with TRBD2 identical over 13 bases. The CDR3 sequence is 16 residues long. V lost 2 bases to trimming and J lost 9 bases; unmatched junction nucleotides: 7. Germline lookup yields CDR1 ENHRY and CDR2 SYGVKD.

In this sample, this clonotype turned up a few times. V is TRBV3-1 and J is TRBJ2-7; no clear D gene. V was clipped by 0 bases and J by 1 base, with 4 bases between them. CDR1 is LGHDT and CDR2 is YNNKEL in the germline V gene (reference sequence). The length of the CDR3 is 13 residues. The CDR3 spells CASSQEFSYEQYF. The DNA for the CDR3 is TGTGCCAGCAGCCAAGAGTTTTCCTACGAGCAGTACTTC.

This clonotype was counted a few times. The genes are TRBV24-1 and TRBJ1-2; the D gene is possibly TRBD1 (6 bases). The CDR3 totals 13 residues. The V and J ends lost 4 bases and 4 bases respectively, with 9 bases between them. Per the germline V gene, CDR1 is KGHDR and CDR2 is SFDVKD. Here the CDR3 reads CATSEQGTYGYTF. DNA for the CDR3: TGTGCCACCAGTGAACAGGGAACCTATGGCTACACCTTC.

There are a few counts of this clonotype. V is TRBV3-1 and J is TRBJ2-5; D may be TRBD1 (5 bases). CDR1 and CDR2 from the germline V gene are LGHDT and YNNKEL (reference sequence). CDR3 length: 13 residues. Deletions cut 2 bases from V and 10 bases from J, with 14 bases between. As DNA, the CDR3 is TGTGCCAGCAGCCAAAGGGGATCCCCCGACCAGTACTTC. It yields the protein CASSQRGSPDQYF.